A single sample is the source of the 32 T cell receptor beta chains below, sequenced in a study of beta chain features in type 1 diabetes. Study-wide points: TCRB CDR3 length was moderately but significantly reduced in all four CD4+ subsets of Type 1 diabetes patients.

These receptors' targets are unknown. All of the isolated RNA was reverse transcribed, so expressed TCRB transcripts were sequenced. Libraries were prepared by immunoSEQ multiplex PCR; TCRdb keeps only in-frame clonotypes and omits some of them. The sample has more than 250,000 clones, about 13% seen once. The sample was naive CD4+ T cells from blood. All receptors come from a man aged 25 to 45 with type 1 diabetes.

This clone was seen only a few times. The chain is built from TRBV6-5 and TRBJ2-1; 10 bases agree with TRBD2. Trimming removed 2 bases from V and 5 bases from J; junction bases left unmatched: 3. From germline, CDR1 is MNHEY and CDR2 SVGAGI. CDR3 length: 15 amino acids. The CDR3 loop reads CASSYSGRAHNEQFF. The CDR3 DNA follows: TGTGCCAGCAGTTACAGCGGGAGGGCTCACAATGAGCAGTTCTTC.

The CDR3 sequence is CAYKKPASGSYNEQFF. In DNA form, the CDR3 reads TGTGCCTACAAAAAGCCGGCTAGCGGGAGCTACAATGAGCAGTTCTTC. V gene TRBV30 combines with J gene TRBJ2-1, with TRBD2 matching 10 bases. There are 16 residues in the CDR3. Unmatched junction bases numbered 12, after V lost 7 bases and J lost 3 bases. Germline loops: CDR1 GTSNPN, CDR2 SVGIG (reference sequence).

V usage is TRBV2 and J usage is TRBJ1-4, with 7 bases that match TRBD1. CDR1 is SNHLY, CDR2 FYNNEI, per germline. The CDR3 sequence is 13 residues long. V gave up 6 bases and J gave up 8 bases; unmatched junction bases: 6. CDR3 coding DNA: TGTGCCAGCAGCTGGGACAGCGGGGAAAAACTGTTTTTT. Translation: CASSWDSGEKLFF.

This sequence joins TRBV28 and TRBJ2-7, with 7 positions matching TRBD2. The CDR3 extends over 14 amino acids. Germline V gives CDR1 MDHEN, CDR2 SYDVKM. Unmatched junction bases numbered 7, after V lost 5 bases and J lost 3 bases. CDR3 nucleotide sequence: TGTGCCAGCAGTGCTTACTCGGGAGGCTACGAGCAGTACTTC. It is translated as CASSAYSGGYEQYF.

CDR3 sequence reads: CASSPPTGGKTFGAFF. For the CDR3, the DNA is TGTGCCAGCTCACCACCTACGGGGGGGAAAACCTTTGGAGCTTTCTTT. This chain uses TRBV18 with TRBJ1-1, with D perhaps matching TRBD1 (5 bases). The CDR3 spans 16 residues. Trimming removed 0 bases at V and 10 bases at J, with 21 bases between. Germline V CDR1 and CDR2: KGHSH, LQKENI.

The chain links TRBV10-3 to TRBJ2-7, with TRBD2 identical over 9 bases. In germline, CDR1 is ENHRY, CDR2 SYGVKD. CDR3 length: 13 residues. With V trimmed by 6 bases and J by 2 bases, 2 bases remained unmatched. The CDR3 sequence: CAIRASGTYEQYF. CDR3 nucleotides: TGTGCCATCAGGGCTAGCGGGACCTACGAGCAGTACTTC.

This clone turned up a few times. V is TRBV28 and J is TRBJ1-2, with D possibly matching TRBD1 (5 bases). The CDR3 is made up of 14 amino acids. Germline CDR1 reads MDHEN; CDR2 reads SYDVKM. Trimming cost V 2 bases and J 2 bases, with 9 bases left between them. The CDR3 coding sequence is TGTGCCAGCAGTTTACGCGACAGCAACTATGGCTACACCTTC. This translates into CASSLRDSNYGYTF.

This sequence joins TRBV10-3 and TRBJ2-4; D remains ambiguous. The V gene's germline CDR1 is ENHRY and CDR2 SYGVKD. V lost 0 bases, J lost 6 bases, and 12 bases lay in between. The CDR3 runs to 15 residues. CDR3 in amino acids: CAISESRGSTNIQYF. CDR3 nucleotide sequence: TGTGCCATCAGTGAGTCGAGAGGAAGTACAAACATTCAGTACTTC.

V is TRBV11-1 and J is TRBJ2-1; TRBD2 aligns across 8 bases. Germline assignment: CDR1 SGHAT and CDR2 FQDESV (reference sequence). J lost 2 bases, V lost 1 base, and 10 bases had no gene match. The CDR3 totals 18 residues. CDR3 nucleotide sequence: TGTGCCAGCAGCTTAGGCTCTAGACGGGAGGGAGCCTACAATGAGCAGTTCTTC. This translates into CASSLGSRREGAYNEQFF. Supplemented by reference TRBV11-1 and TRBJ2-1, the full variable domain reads EAEVAQSPRYKITEKSQAVAFWCDPISGHATLYWYRQILGQGPELLVQFQDESVVDDSQLPKDRFSAERLKGVDSTLKIQPAELGDSAMYLCASSLGSRREGAYNEQFFGPGTRLTVL.

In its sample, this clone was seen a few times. CDR3 protein: CASSPDSSTDTQYF. The CDR3 DNA reads as TGTGCCAGCAGCCCGGACTCTTCCACAGATACGCAGTATTTT. The chain couples TRBV14 to TRBJ2-3; the D gene is possibly TRBD2 (5 bases). With 4 bases removed from V and 2 bases from J, the gap between germline ends came to 10 bases. This CDR3 is built from 14 residues. Germline loops: CDR1 SGHDN, CDR2 FVKESK.

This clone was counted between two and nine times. The CDR3 DNA reads TGTGCCAGCAGCCCCTGGACTAGCGGGAGTCGGGAGCAGTACTTC. Protein: CASSPWTSGSREQYF. The rearrangement uses TRBV5-6 and TRBJ2-7; 13 nucleotides match TRBD2. With 4 bases clipped from V and 7 bases from J, the junction kept 8 bases outside the gene matches. CDR1 is SGHDT and CDR2 is YYEEEE in the germline V gene. This CDR3 spans 15 amino acids. Together with reference TRBV5-6 and TRBJ2-7, the CDR3 gives the full variable domain: DAGVTQSPTHLIKTRGQQVTLRCSPKSGHDTVSWYQQALGQGPQFIFQYYEEEERQRGNFPDRFSGHQFPNYSSELNVNALLLGDSALYLCASSPWTSGSREQYFGPGTRLTVT.

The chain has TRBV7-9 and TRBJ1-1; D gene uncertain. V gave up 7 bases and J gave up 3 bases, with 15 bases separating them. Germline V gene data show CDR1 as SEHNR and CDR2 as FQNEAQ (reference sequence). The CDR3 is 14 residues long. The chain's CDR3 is CASTSAVRDTEAFF. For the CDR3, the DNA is TGTGCCAGCACATCGGCCGTGAGGGACACTGAAGCTTTCTTT.

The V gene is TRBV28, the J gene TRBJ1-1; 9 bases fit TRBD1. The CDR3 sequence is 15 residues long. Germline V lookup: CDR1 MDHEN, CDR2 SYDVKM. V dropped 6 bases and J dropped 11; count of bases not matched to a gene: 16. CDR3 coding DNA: TGTGCCAGCAGCCTACGGCCGGGACAGGGAACACTCGCTTTCTTT. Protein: CASSLRPGQGTLAFF.

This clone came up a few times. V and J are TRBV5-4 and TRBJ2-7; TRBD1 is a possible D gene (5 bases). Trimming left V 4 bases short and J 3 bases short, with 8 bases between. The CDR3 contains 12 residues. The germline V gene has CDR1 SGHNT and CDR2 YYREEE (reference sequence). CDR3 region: CASSPDSYEQYF. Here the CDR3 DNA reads TGTGCCAGCAGCCCCGACAGCTACGAGCAGTACTTC.

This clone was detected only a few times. The CDR3 region is CASSQDLAGVFYEQYF. In DNA, the CDR3 is TGCGCCAGCAGCCAAGATCTGGCAGGGGTTTTCTACGAGCAGTACTTC. The chain recombines TRBV4-3 with TRBJ2-7; perhaps TRBD1 as D (6 bases). Trimming took 0 bases from V and 3 from J, leaving 15 bases between them. Germline V gene data show CDR1 as LGHNA and CDR2 as YSLEER. This CDR3 has 16 amino acids.

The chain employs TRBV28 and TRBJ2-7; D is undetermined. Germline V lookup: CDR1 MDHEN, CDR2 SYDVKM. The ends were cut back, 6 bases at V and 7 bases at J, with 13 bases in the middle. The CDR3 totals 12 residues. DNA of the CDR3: TGTGCCAGCAGCCGCGGCGCTCCGGAGCAGTACTTC. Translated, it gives CASSRGAPEQYF.

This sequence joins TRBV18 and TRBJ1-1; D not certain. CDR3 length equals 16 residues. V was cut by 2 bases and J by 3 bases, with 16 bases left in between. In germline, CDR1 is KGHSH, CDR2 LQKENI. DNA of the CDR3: TGTGCCAGCTCACCATGGGAGGCGGGCCCGGACACTGAAGCTTTCTTT. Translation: CASSPWEAGPDTEAFF.

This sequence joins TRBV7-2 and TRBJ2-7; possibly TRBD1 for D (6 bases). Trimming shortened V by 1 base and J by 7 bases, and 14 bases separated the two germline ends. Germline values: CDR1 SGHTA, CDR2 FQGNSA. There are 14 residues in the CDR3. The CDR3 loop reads CASSLGTARREQYF. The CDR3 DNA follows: TGTGCCAGCAGCTTAGGGACAGCCCGTCGAGAGCAGTACTTC.

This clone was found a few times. The CDR3 sequence: CASRDRGRFDGYTF. CDR3 DNA sequence: TGTGCCAGCAGGGACAGGGGGCGCTTTGACGGCTACACCTTC. This chain joins TRBV6-1 and TRBJ1-2; 11 bases line up with TRBD1. CDR3 length: 14 residues. Trimming took 6 bases from V and 8 from J; bases not matched to a gene: 8. Germline assignment: CDR1 MNHNS and CDR2 SASEGT.

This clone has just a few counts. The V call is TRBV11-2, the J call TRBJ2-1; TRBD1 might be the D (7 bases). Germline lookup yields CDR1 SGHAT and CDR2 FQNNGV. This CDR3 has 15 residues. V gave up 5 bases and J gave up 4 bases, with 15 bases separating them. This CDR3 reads CASSHLRGEYNEQFF. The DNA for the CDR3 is TGTGCCAGCAGCCACCTCAGGGGGGAATACAATGAGCAGTTCTTC.

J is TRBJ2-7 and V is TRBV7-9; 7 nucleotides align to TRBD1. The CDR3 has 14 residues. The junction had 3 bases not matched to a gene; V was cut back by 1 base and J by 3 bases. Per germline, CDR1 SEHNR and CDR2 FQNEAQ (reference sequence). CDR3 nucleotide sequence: TGTGCCAGCAGCTTAGTGGCAGGGGGCTACGAGCAGTACTTC. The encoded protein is CASSLVAGGYEQYF. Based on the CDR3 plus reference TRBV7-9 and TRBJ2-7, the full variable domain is DTGVSQNPRHKITKRGQNVTFRCDPISEHNRLYWYRQTLGQGPEFLTYFQNEAQLEKSRLLSDRFSAERPKGSFSTLEIQRTEQGDSAMYLCASSLVAGGYEQYFGPGTRLTVT.

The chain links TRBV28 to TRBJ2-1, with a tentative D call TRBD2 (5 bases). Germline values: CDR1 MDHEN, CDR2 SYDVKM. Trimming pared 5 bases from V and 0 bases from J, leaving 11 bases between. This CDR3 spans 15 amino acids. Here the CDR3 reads CASSLKRSSYNEQFF. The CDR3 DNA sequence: TGTGCCAGCAGTCTAAAGCGGTCCTCCTACAATGAGCAGTTCTTC.

CDR3 sequence reads: CASSPYRGTYEQYF. The DNA for the CDR3 is TGTGCCAGCAGTCCCTACAGGGGGACCTACGAGCAGTACTTC. This chain links TRBV28 with TRBJ2-7, with 8 nucleotides matching TRBD1. Germline V gene sequence: CDR1 MDHEN, CDR2 SYDVKM. Germline trimming cut 5 bases from V and 2 bases from J; bases unmatched to any gene: 5. The CDR3 is 14 residues long.

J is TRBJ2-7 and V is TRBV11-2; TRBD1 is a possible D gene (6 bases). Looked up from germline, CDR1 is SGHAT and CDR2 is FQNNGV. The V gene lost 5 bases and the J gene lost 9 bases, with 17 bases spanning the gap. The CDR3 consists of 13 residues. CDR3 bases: TGTGCCAGCAGCCCCCCGGGCCCCAGGGGGCAGTACTTC. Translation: CASSPPGPRGQYF.

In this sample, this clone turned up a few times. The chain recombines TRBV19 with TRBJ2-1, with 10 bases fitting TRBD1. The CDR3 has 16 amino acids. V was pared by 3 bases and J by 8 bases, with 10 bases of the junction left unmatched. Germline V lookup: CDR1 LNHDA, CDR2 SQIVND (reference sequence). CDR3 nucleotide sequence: TGTGCCAGTAGTATCTATGGGACAGGGGAAATGGATGAGCAGTTCTTC. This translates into CASSIYGTGEMDEQFF.

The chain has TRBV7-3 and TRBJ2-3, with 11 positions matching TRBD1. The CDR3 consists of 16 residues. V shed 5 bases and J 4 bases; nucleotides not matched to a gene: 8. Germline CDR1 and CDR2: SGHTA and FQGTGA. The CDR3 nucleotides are TGTGCCAGCAGCCCTAGGGGGGGACAGGGGGCAGATACGCAGTATTTT. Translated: CASSPRGGQGADTQYF.

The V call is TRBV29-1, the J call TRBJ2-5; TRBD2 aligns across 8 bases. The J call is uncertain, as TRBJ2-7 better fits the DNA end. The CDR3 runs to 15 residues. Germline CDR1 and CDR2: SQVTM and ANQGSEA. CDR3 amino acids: CSAARGSGGSVEQYF. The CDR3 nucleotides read TGCAGCGCCGCTCGGGGGAGCGGGGGTTCGGTCGAGCAGTACTTC.

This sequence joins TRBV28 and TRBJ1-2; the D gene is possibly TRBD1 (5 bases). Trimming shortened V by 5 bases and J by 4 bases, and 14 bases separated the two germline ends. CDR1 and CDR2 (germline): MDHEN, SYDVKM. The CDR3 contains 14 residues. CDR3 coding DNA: TGTGCCAGCAGTCCCCCGGGGGAGATCTATGGCTACACCTTC. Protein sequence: CASSPPGEIYGYTF.

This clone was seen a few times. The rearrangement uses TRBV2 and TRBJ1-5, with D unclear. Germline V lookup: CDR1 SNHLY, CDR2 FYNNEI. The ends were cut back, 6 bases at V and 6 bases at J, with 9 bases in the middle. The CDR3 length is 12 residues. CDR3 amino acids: CASSRGGQPQHF. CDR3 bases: TGTGCCAGCAGCCGGGGAGGTCAGCCCCAGCATTTT.

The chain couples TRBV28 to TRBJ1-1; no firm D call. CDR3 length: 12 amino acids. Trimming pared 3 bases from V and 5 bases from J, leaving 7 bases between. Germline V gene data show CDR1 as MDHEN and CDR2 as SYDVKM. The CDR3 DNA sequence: TGTGCCAGCAGTTTCCCGGTTACTGAAGCTTTCTTT. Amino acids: CASSFPVTEAFF.

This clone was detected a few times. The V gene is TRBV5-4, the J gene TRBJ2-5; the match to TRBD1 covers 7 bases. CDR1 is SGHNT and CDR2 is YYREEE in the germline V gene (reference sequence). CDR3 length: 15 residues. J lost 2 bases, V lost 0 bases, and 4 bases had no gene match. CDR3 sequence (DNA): TGTGCCAGCAGCTTGGGAGGGGGCCTACAAGAGACCCAGTACTTC. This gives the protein CASSLGGGLQETQYF.

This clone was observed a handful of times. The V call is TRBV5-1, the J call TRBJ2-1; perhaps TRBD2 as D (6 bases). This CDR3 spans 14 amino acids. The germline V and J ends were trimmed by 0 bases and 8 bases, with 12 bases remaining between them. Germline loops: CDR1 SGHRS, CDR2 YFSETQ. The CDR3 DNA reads TGCGCCAGCAGCTTGGACCCTTCTAGCGATGAGCAGTTCTTC. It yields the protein CASSLDPSSDEQFF.